Presented here are 14 T cell receptor beta chains from one specimen sequenced in a study of control samples from healthy donors and cancer patients. The repertoire was sequenced with immunoSEQ multiplex PCR; TCRdb's copy has only in-frame clones and lacks some. The repertoire includes 35,000 to 45,000 clones, 80% to 95% of them detected once, and roughly 22% sits in the top ten. Sequenced input: PBMCs. The receptors come from a woman aged 40 to 50 with head and neck cancer.

V is TRBV5-1 and J is TRBJ2-4; weak D call: TRBD2 (5 bases). The germline V and J ends were trimmed by 0 bases and 8 bases, with 9 bases remaining between them. This CDR3 is 13 amino acids long. Germline V lookup: CDR1 SGHRS, CDR2 YFSETQ. The CDR3 region has the DNA TGCGCCAGCAGCTTGGCTAGCACGGACATTCAGTACTTC. This sequence encodes CASSLASTDIQYF.

The chain couples TRBV28 to TRBJ2-1; 7 positions agree with TRBD1. The CDR3 consists of 17 residues. The germline V gene has CDR1 MDHEN and CDR2 SYDVKM. Losses at the gene ends were 3 bases for V and 3 bases for J; bases not matched to a gene: 11. The DNA for the CDR3 is TGTGCCAGCAGTTTCCCCAAGACAGGGCCCGGCTACAATGAGCAGTTCTTC. This encodes CASSFPKTGPGYNEQFF.

This sequence joins TRBV28 and TRBJ2-2, with D maybe TRBD2 (5 bases). Trimming took 6 bases from V and 1 from J, leaving 9 bases between them. This CDR3 comprises 14 residues. The germline V gene has CDR1 MDHEN and CDR2 SYDVKM. The CDR3 coding sequence is TGTGCCAGCAGGGGGAGCTTGAACACCGGGGAGCTGTTTTTT. Protein product: CASRGSLNTGELFF.

This chain joins TRBV5-4 and TRBJ2-6; possible D gene TRBD1, 6 bases. CDR1 is SGHNT, CDR2 YYREEE, per germline (reference sequence). The CDR3 extends over 17 amino acids. Trimming shortened V by 3 bases and J by 3 bases, and 16 bases separated the two germline ends. CDR3 bases: TGTGCCAGCAGCTCAGGGGACATCCTACTTGGGGCCAACGTCCTGACTTTC. It encodes CASSSGDILLGANVLTF.

The chain links TRBV7-9 to TRBJ1-4, with 8 bases lining up with TRBD1. Germline-derived CDR1 and CDR2 are SEHNR and FQNEAQ (reference sequence). V was pared by 4 bases and J by 3 bases, with 4 bases of the junction left unmatched. This CDR3 contains 15 residues. The CDR3 spells CASSSGTGANEKLFF. The CDR3 nucleotides read TGTGCCAGCAGCTCCGGGACAGGCGCTAATGAAAAACTGTTTTTT.

The chain recombines TRBV29-1 with TRBJ1-5; D remains unclear. The CDR3 loop spans 12 amino acids. The germline V and J ends were trimmed by 6 bases and 5 bases, with 11 bases remaining between them. The germline gives CDR1 SQVTM, CDR2 ANQGSEA. CDR3: CSVGKADQPQHF. The CDR3, as DNA: TGCAGCGTCGGGAAGGCTGATCAGCCCCAGCATTTT.

The V and J genes are TRBV10-3 and TRBJ1-5; D remains unclear. The V and J ends lost 0 bases and 3 bases respectively, with 3 bases between them. CDR1 and CDR2 from the germline V gene are ENHRY and SYGVKD. The CDR3 has 13 amino acids. CDR3 in amino acids: CAISESVNQPQHF. CDR3 DNA sequence: TGTGCCATCAGTGAGTCGGTCAATCAGCCCCAGCATTTT.

This clone was seen once. The chain uses TRBV6-5 and TRBJ1-2; the D gene is possibly TRBD1 (5 bases). The CDR3 totals 12 residues. Trimming shortened V by 7 bases and J by 4 bases, and 10 bases separated the two germline ends. CDR1 is MNHEY, CDR2 SVGAGI, per germline. CDR3 sequence (DNA): TGTGCCAGCACCATGGGACTCTATGGCTACACCTTC. Encoded protein: CASTMGLYGYTF.

This clone is termed medium-sized. The chain has TRBV4-2 and TRBJ1-1; D is ambiguous. CDR3 size: 16 residues. Looked up from germline, CDR1 is LGHNA and CDR2 is YNFKEQ. Trimming left V 0 bases short and J 1 base short, with 12 bases between. CDR3 nucleotides: TGTGCCAGCAGCCAAGACCCGGGATTCACGAACACTGAAGCTTTCTTT. This encodes CASSQDPGFTNTEAFF.

This sequence joins TRBV9 and TRBJ2-1, with D possibly TRBD2 on 6 matching bases. Germline loops: CDR1 SGDLS, CDR2 YYNGEE. V was pared by 1 base and J by 8 bases, with 16 bases between. This CDR3 is built from 15 residues. CDR3 amino acids: CASSVLTSSLDEQFF. The CDR3, as DNA: TGTGCCAGCAGCGTACTAACTAGCTCTTTGGATGAGCAGTTCTTC.

This chain connects TRBV2 to TRBJ2-3, with 8 positions matching TRBD2. The CDR3 is made up of 15 amino acids. Germline CDR1 is SNHLY and CDR2 is FYNNEI. The junction had 5 bases not matched to a gene; V was cut back by 5 bases and J by 1 base. The CDR3 nucleotides read TGTGCCAGCAGTTCTGGACTAGCCCGCACAGATACGCAGTATTTT. Translated, it gives CASSSGLARTDTQYF.

This chain joins TRBV7-6 and TRBJ1-2; a possible D gene is TRBD1 (6 bases). Trimming left V 5 bases short and J 3 bases short, with 25 bases between. This CDR3 has 18 residues. Germline loops: CDR1 SGHVS, CDR2 FNYEAQ. CDR3 sequence reads: CASSPVWGWGGADYGYTF. CDR3 sequence (DNA): TGTGCCAGCAGCCCAGTATGGGGGTGGGGGGGCGCGGACTATGGCTACACCTTC.

The chain carries TRBV12-5 and TRBJ1-5, with a tentative D call TRBD1 (6 bases). The CDR3 is made up of 16 amino acids. CDR1 LGHNT and CDR2 FRNRAP come from the germline V gene. V was trimmed by 2 bases and J by 4 bases, leaving 15 bases between them. This CDR3 reads CASGLKGGLGNQPQHF. The CDR3 DNA follows: TGTGCTAGTGGTTTGAAGGGGGGCCTTGGGAATCAGCCCCAGCATTTT.

The V and J genes are TRBV5-6 and TRBJ2-1; D ambiguous. V was pared by 0 bases and J by 2 bases, with 6 bases between. CDR3 length: 14 residues. CDR1 and CDR2 (germline): SGHDT, YYEEEE. CDR3 in amino acids: CASSLGPPYNEQFF. The DNA for the CDR3 is TGTGCCAGCAGCTTGGGTCCCCCCTACAATGAGCAGTTCTTC.